The 7 T cell receptor beta chains below all came from one sample that was sequenced in a study of blood T cell repertoires in COVID-19. Assay used: immunoSEQ multiplex PCR; TCRdb lists only in-frame clones, some missing. The table shows about 62,000 clones, with 76% occurring only once. The specimen sequenced was peripheral blood. The receptors stem from a woman in her forties or fifties with active or convalescent COVID-19.

The chain joins TRBV29-1 to TRBJ1-1; 7 bases line up with TRBD1. V gave up 4 bases and J gave up 4 bases; unmatched junction bases: 6. CDR3 size: 13 residues. Germline values: CDR1 SQVTM, CDR2 ANQGSEA. The CDR3 coding sequence is TGCAGCGTTGGACAGGGAGGTTCCACTGAAGCTTTCTTT. It specifies CSVGQGGSTEAFF.

The CDR3: CASSETGPMGSYNSPLHF. CDR3 in DNA: TGTGCCAGCAGTGAAACAGGCCCGATGGGCTCCTATAATTCACCCCTCCACTTT. The chain is built from TRBV2 and TRBJ1-6, with D tentatively TRBD1 (5 bases). CDR1 is SNHLY and CDR2 is FYNNEI in the germline V gene. The V and J ends lost 2 bases and 0 bases respectively, with 14 bases between them. This CDR3 has 18 amino acids.

The chain is built from TRBV4-2 and TRBJ2-1, with 9 bases identical to TRBD1. The CDR3 is 16 amino acids. Germline lookup yields CDR1 LGHNA and CDR2 YNFKEQ. The trim removed 0 bases at V and 5 bases at J, leaving 5 bases unmatched. In DNA form, the CDR3 reads TGTGCCAGCAGCCAAGATCCCGGGACAGGGAACAATGAGCAGTTCTTC. Protein: CASSQDPGTGNNEQFF.

In this sample, this clone turned up a few times. This chain uses TRBV11-3 with TRBJ2-2, with a weak D call TRBD1 (8 bases). V shed 4 bases and J shed 2 bases, with 14 bases lying between them. Germline loops: CDR1 SGHNT, CDR2 YENEEA. The CDR3 has 16 amino acids. CDR3: CASSSGGQGNTGELFF. In DNA, the CDR3 is TGTGCCAGCAGCTCGGGAGGACAGGGTAACACCGGGGAGCTGTTTTTT.

In its sample, this clone was seen a few times. The chain is built from TRBV10-1 and TRBJ2-4; D might be TRBD1 (6 bases). The CDR3 extends over 17 amino acids. CDR1 is WNHNN, CDR2 SYGVQD, per germline (reference sequence). Trimming stripped 4 bases from V and 2 bases from J, with 18 bases between. The CDR3 DNA sequence: TGCGCCAGCAGTGCTTGGGGGCTGGTTGGGACCAAAAACATTCAGTACTTC. Encoded protein: CASSAWGLVGTKNIQYF.

V gene TRBV3-1 (or the pseudogene TRBV3-2) combines with J gene TRBJ2-4; 13 bases agree with TRBD2. The CDR3 runs 19 residues. J was trimmed by 7 bases and V by 3 bases; bases with no gene match: 15. Germline assignment: CDR1 LGHDT and CDR2 YNNKEL (reference sequence). As DNA, the CDR3 is TGTGCCAGCAGCCAGGGACTAGCGGGACCCAACCATCGAGGGAACATTCAGTACTTC. This codes for CASSQGLAGPNHRGNIQYF.

The rearrangement uses TRBV5-6 and TRBJ1-1, with a weak D call TRBD1 (5 bases). Germline loops: CDR1 SGHDT, CDR2 YYEEEE. Deletions cut 0 bases from V and 10 bases from J, with 13 bases between. The CDR3 runs 13 residues. Here the CDR3 reads CASSLEGYDGAFF. CDR3 nucleotides: TGTGCCAGCAGCTTGGAGGGGTATGATGGAGCTTTCTTT.